A selection of T cell receptor beta chains follows, all from one sample in a study of response to subunit inactivated influenza vaccine. TCRdb analysed the RT-PCR reads with MiXCR anew, one entry per CDR3 protein. Among 650,000 to 800,000 distinct CDR3 sequences listed, 18% were seen once. The source material was PBMCs from blood, sampled 4 to 6 days after vaccination. The origin of the receptors is a man aged 45-60 years who received an inactivated influenza vaccine. Each CDR3 is given with its conserved first and last residue. Only part of the rows carry a size: once, few, many, or a class if the clone is expanded.

CDR3 protein	V gene	J gene	clone size
CASSQQGTERNIQYF	TRBV5-1	TRBJ2-4	few
CASRPPPQNTGELFF	TRBV28	TRBJ2-2	few
CSARRTDNQPQHF	TRBV20-1	TRBJ1-5	few
CASSQTGDVYEQYF	TRBV4-1	TRBJ2-7	-
CASSQAVWEGQNEQFF	TRBV4-3	TRBJ2-1	-
CASTPTGTWSWTEAFF	TRBV27	TRBJ1-1	-
CATSDPLAGVQQETQYF	TRBV24-1	TRBJ2-5	-
CATSDRLAGPSTDTQYF	TRBV24-1	TRBJ2-3	few
CASSYNGITGSPLHF	TRBV6-5	TRBJ1-6	-
CSVRDGVLAYNEQFF	TRBV29-1	TRBJ2-1	-
CASSLVTRGLAYSSTDTQYF	TRBV12-3/TRBV12-4	TRBJ2-3	few
CASSQDSFQETQYF	TRBV4-3	TRBJ2-5	many
CASSLLGQSSGNTIYF	TRBV9	TRBJ1-3	few
CASSMREAFF	TRBV2	TRBJ1-1	-
CASSVGGGGGSKQFF	TRBV9	TRBJ2-1	few
CASSYPDLAGEETQYF	TRBV6-5	TRBJ2-5	few
CSVGGQGASGEKLFF	TRBV29-1	TRBJ1-4	once
CATSRSPDGTDTQYF	TRBV15	TRBJ2-3	once
CASSLDRGGVTDTQYF	TRBV7-2	TRBJ2-3	-
CSAREPGQETQYF	TRBV20-1	TRBJ2-5	many
CASNTGANYGYTF	TRBV6-1	TRBJ1-2	few
CSAWTGQQFNQPQHF	TRBV20-1	TRBJ1-5	-
CSAYRTGEKLFF	TRBV20-1	TRBJ1-4	-
CASSLAPNYEQFF	TRBV7-9	TRBJ2-1	few
CASSWWGLNTEAFF	TRBV5-5	TRBJ1-1	few
CASSLASSGGFYEQYF	TRBV11-2	TRBJ2-7	few
CSASRRGTEQYF	TRBV20-1	TRBJ2-7	-
CASSSVPGAGREQYF	TRBV12-3/TRBV12-4	TRBJ2-7	-
CASSLEVGLQETQYF	TRBV7-8	TRBJ2-5	-
CASSLRRELTDTQYF	TRBV28	TRBJ2-3	few
CSVIPGLAHLGVETQYF	TRBV20-1	TRBJ2-5	-
CASSLWGRDDTGELFF	TRBV12-3/TRBV12-4	TRBJ2-2	few
CATSDQGTRGEQFF	TRBV24-1	TRBJ2-1	-
CARRRQGASYEQYF	TRBV28	TRBJ2-7	-
CASSQDGSHSPLHF	TRBV4-3	TRBJ1-6	few
CSATTGQRSYNEQFF	TRBV20-1	TRBJ2-1	-
CASSLSGHPRDTGELFF	TRBV6-1	TRBJ2-2	few
CASMVDPYSPLHF	TRBV2	TRBJ1-6	few
CASSTILDLEQFF	TRBV5-1	TRBJ2-1	many
CASSLCRAGGPHCEQFF	TRBV28	TRBJ2-1	many
CSVEDNSKGRANEQFF	TRBV29-1	TRBJ2-1	few
CASSASQGYNEKLFF	TRBV9	TRBJ1-4	-
CASSITNTEAFF	TRBV19	TRBJ1-1	few
CASSYLTGVNYGYTF	TRBV6-2/TRBV6-3	TRBJ1-2	-
CASGTGNEKLFF	TRBV6-6	TRBJ1-4	many
CASSHTGGPSTDTQYF	TRBV23-1	TRBJ2-3	-
CASGYSGGAIDEQFF	TRBV12-5	TRBJ2-1	-
CASSSLFGGAIRRGELFF	TRBV11-2	TRBJ2-2	-
CAISASGTIQETQYF	TRBV10-3	TRBJ2-5	few
CSANGVADTQYF	TRBV20-1	TRBJ2-3	many
CASSLGQAGTLHF	TRBV7-9	TRBJ1-6	few
CASSKGGGRGAYEQYF	TRBV21-1	TRBJ2-7	few
CASSQARLAGELFF	TRBV4-1	TRBJ2-2	-
CASSLPTEPGQMGRGAYEQYF	TRBV11-2	TRBJ2-7	-
CASSRGLAGPSTAGELFF	TRBV11-1	TRBJ2-2	few
CASSEQGEYEQYF	TRBV25-1	TRBJ2-7	-
CASRQTGGNEQFF	TRBV12-3/TRBV12-4	TRBJ2-1	many
CASSLLVNAYNEQFF	TRBV19	TRBJ2-1	-
CSVPANRKQPQHF	TRBV20-1	TRBJ1-5	-
CATSRAKQGSRTEAFF	TRBV15	TRBJ1-1	-